The following is a T cell receptor (beta chain) sequence with its context. A single record per CDR3 protein comes from TCRdb applying MiXCR to the RT-PCR reads. The sample has almost 700,000 distinct CDR3 sequences, more than 13% seen once. Germline V CDR1 and CDR2: MNHNY, SVGAGI (reference sequence). With 6 bases clipped from V and 6 bases from J, the junction kept 8 bases outside the gene matches. This CDR3 has 14 residues. V usage is TRBV6-6 and J usage is TRBJ2-7; the match to TRBD2 covers 10 bases. Sequencing was carried out using memory CD4+ T cells from blood. The sequence was obtained from a female donor in good health, serving as a healthy control. CDR3 coding DNA: TGTGCCAGCAGCCTAGCGGGAGTAGGCTCCGAGCAGTACTTC. Its translation is CASSLAGVGSEQYF.